These 15 T cell receptor beta chains were all obtained from the same sample, sequenced in a study of patients and donors after allogeneic stem cell transplantation. TCRdb passed the RT-PCR reads through MiXCR, listing each CDR3 protein once. The table includes approximately 17,000 distinct CDR3 sequences, approximately 25% detected once. The sequencing sample was made of blood, either unsorted or a sorted T cell fraction (not recorded which). The receptors come from a human donor who was either an allogeneic HSCT recipient or a stem cell or donor lymphocyte infusion donor (not recorded which). It is not recorded whose cells these are; they may come from a transplant donor.

This clonotype was seen a handful of times. The chain couples TRBV28 to TRBJ1-5; 8 bases are shared with TRBD1. Trimming removed 4 bases from V and 4 bases from J; junction bases left unmatched: 9. The germline V gene has CDR1 MDHEN and CDR2 SYDVKM. CDR3 length: 16 amino acids. The CDR3 is CASSSQLDRVNQPQHF. CDR3 coding DNA: TGTGCCAGCAGTTCCCAATTGGACAGGGTGAATCAGCCCCAGCATTTT.

The chain recombines TRBV5-1 with TRBJ2-5, with D tentatively TRBD2 (6 bases). Germline V gene sequence: CDR1 SGHRS, CDR2 YFSETQ. V lost 2 bases and J lost 4, with 12 bases in between. The CDR3 runs to 14 residues. In nucleotides, the CDR3 is TGCGCCAGCAGCTTTCTCACCGGGGGAGAGACCCAGTACTTC. This codes for CASSFLTGGETQYF.

This clonotype was recorded a few times. The genes are TRBV10-3 and TRBJ1-1; D may be TRBD1 (5 bases). The CDR3 extends over 15 amino acids. CDR1 and CDR2 from the germline V gene are ENHRY and SYGVKD. V gave up 3 bases and J gave up 0 bases, with 11 bases separating them. This CDR3 reads CAISDPEGMNTEAFF. The CDR3 nucleotides are TGTGCCATCAGTGATCCGGAGGGGATGAACACTGAAGCTTTCTTT.

There are a few counts of this clonotype. J is TRBJ1-3 and V is TRBV12-3 or TRBV12-4; D call uncertain. Between the trimmed V and J ends, which lost 8 bases and 0 bases, there was a span of 17 bases. The CDR3 covers 16 residues. In DNA form, the CDR3 reads TGTGCCAGCTCTGTGGAACGTGGCCCCTCTGGAAACACCATATATTTT. This encodes CASSVERGPSGNTIYF.

This clonotype was observed a few times. The V and J genes are TRBV5-4 and TRBJ1-1; the D is unclear. CDR1 is SGHNT, CDR2 YYREEE, per germline (reference sequence). V was cut by 4 bases and J by 4 bases, with 14 bases left in between. This CDR3 contains 14 residues. The DNA of the CDR3 is TGTGCCAGCAGCAAAGACATGACGACCACTGAAGCTTTCTTT. Translating it yields CASSKDMTTTEAFF.

The chain is built from TRBV7-9 and TRBJ1-2, with D uncertain. The V end lost 2 bases, the J end lost 1 base, and 20 bases lay between the germline ends. The CDR3 length is 18 residues. Germline assignment: CDR1 SEHNR and CDR2 FQNEAQ (reference sequence). The CDR3 loop reads CASSLRRFRGISNYGYTF. The DNA for the CDR3 is TGTGCCAGCAGCTTACGACGGTTCCGGGGTATAAGTAACTATGGCTACACCTTC.

This clonotype was detected a few times. The chain combines TRBV2 with TRBJ1-3, with D perhaps matching TRBD1 (6 bases). Germline-derived CDR1 and CDR2 are SNHLY and FYNNEI. This CDR3 region has 14 residues. V shed 3 bases and J shed 6 bases, with 12 bases lying between them. CDR3 nucleotides: TGTGCCAGCAGTGACGAAGGACAGTTAAACACCATATATTTT. Residues: CASSDEGQLNTIYF.

V usage is TRBV6-1 and J usage is TRBJ2-7; D not resolved. Germline V gene lookup returns CDR1 MNHNS and CDR2 SASEGT. There are 11 residues in the CDR3. The V gene lost 10 bases and the J gene lost 2 bases, with 9 bases spanning the gap. The CDR3 sequence is CAIDIPYEQYF. The CDR3 DNA sequence: TGTGCCATTGACATTCCCTACGAGCAGTACTTC.

The V gene is TRBV18, the J gene TRBJ1-2; D remains ambiguous. The CDR3 runs 13 residues. Germline CDR1 and CDR2: KGHSH and LQKENI. V lost 4 bases to trimming and J lost 3 bases, with 9 bases between them. DNA of the CDR3: TGTGCCAGCTCACTTACCCCCGACTATGGCTACACCTTC. Encoded protein: CASSLTPDYGYTF.

This clonotype occurred a few times. V gene TRBV4-1 combines with J gene TRBJ1-1, with 8 bases fitting TRBD1. Germline V CDR1 and CDR2: MGHRA, YSYEKL. CDR3 length equals 14 residues. V lost 5 bases, J lost 4 bases, and 6 bases stayed unmatched. CDR3 amino acids: CASSEQGGSTEAFF. CDR3 coding DNA: TGCGCCAGCAGCGAACAGGGGGGGTCCACTGAAGCTTTCTTT.

This clonotype was counted ten times or more. This chain connects TRBV12-3 or TRBV12-4 to TRBJ1-3, with 9 bases identical to TRBD1. V was pared by 4 bases and J by 5 bases, with 3 bases of the junction left unmatched. The CDR3 runs 14 residues. The CDR3 loop is CASSSQGARNTIYF. CDR3 sequence (DNA): TGTGCCAGCAGTTCACAGGGGGCTAGAAACACCATATATTTT.

This clonotype has just a few counts. The chain uses TRBV11-2 and TRBJ1-2; D unresolved. Germline V gene sequence: CDR1 SGHAT, CDR2 FQNNGV. This CDR3 region has 17 residues. V lost 2 bases and J lost 0, with 16 bases in between. This chain's CDR3 is CASSLPKKGDSNYGYTF. CDR3 bases: TGTGCCAGCAGCTTACCTAAGAAGGGAGACTCTAACTATGGCTACACCTTC.

The V call is TRBV12-3 or TRBV12-4, the J call TRBJ1-6, with D unresolved. With 1 base removed from V and 5 bases from J, the gap between germline ends came to 9 bases. This CDR3 spans 15 amino acids. The CDR3 sequence: CASSLEVGNNSPLHF. As DNA, the CDR3 is TGTGCCAGCAGTTTAGAAGTAGGGAATAATTCACCCCTCCACTTT.

This clonotype was seen a handful of times. V gene TRBV18 combines with J gene TRBJ1-2; unclear D gene. The CDR3 spans 14 residues. The germline V gene encodes CDR1 KGHSH and CDR2 LQKENI. The V and J ends lost 1 base and 8 bases respectively, with 14 bases between them. CDR3 bases: TGTGCCAGCTCACCACTATGGCTGAAAGCGGGCTACACCTTC. This sequence encodes CASSPLWLKAGYTF.

This clonotype was recorded a few times. This chain joins TRBV7-7 and TRBJ2-2; D is ambiguous. V lost 1 base and J 3 bases, leaving 6 bases between the germline ends. The CDR3 totals 14 residues. The V gene's germline CDR1 is SSHAT and CDR2 FNYEAQ (reference sequence). The CDR3 nucleotides are TGTGCCAGCAGCTTAGAGTCAGACACCGGGGAGCTGTTTTTT. Residues: CASSLESDTGELFF.